This T cell receptor (beta chain) was captured by sequencing in a study of blood T cell repertoires in COVID-19. Germline V lookup: CDR1 SGHRS, CDR2 YFSETQ. The ends lost 4 bases at V and 6 bases at J; junction bases unmatched: 8. CDR3 length: 16 amino acids. As handled by the study authors: Estimation of nucleated cell counts relied on the amplification of reference gene primers. Method: immunoSEQ multiplex PCR; TCRdb's copy keeps in-frame clones and lacks some. That table is the source of V, J and clone size, and D and trimming were worked out from the DNA. The table shows fewer than 120,000 clones, with almost 80% occurring only once.

J is TRBJ2-1 and V is TRBV5-1; 12 bases align to TRBD2. Specimen: peripheral blood. This TCR was sampled from a woman at least 80 years old with active or convalescent COVID-19. The CDR3 protein is CASSERLAGDSNEQFF. The DNA of the CDR3 is TGCGCCAGCAGCGAACGACTAGCGGGAGACAGCAATGAGCAGTTCTTC.